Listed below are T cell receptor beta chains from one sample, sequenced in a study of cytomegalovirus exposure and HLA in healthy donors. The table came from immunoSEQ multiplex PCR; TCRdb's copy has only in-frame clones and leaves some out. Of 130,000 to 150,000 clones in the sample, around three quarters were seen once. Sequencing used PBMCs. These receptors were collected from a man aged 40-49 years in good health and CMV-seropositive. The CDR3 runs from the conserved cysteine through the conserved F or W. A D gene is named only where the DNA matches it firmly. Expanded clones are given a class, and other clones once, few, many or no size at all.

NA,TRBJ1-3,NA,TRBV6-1,CASSEAGRGGNTIYF,TGTGCCAGCAGTGAAGCGGGCAGGGGTGGAAACACCATATATTTT
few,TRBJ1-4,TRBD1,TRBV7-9,CASSNHRGVTNEKLFF,TGTGCCAGCAGCAACCACAGGGGTGTAACTAATGAAAAACTGTTTTTT
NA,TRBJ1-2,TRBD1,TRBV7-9,CASSLAGGVTSYGYTF,TGTGCCAGCAGCTTAGCAGGGGGCGTCACATCCTATGGCTACACCTTC
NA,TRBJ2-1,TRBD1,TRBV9,CASSVVGGIRNEQFF,TGTGCCAGCAGCGTAGTAGGGGGCATTAGGAATGAGCAGTTCTTC
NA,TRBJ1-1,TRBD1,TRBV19,CASSLRTGRAEAFF,TGTGCCAGTAGTCTTCGGACAGGGAGGGCTGAAGCTTTCTTT
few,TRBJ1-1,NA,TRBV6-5,CASSYSFGAMNTEAFF,TGTGCCAGCAGTTACTCGTTCGGAGCAATGAACACTGAAGCTTTCTTT
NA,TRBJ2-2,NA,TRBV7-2,CASSLARLAATGELFF,TGTGCCAGCAGCTTAGCGAGGTTGGCAGCAACCGGGGAGCTGTTTTTT
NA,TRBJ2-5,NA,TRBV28,CASSTVIGTQYF,TGTGCCAGCAGTACGGTTATTGGGACCCAGTACTTC
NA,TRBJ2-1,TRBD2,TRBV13,CASSQGLVASYNEQFF,TGTGCCAGCAGCCAGGGACTAGTCGCGTCCTACAATGAGCAGTTCTTC
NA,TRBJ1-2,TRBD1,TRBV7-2,CASSLRQGNYGYTF,TGTGCCAGCAGCTTACGACAGGGAAACTATGGCTACACCTTC
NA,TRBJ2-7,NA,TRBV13,CASSPKEPRSYEQYF,TGTGCCAGCAGCCCTAAGGAGCCCCGCTCCTACGAGCAGTACTTC
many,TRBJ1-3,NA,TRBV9,CASSVASGNTIYF,TGTGCCAGCAGCGTAGCTTCTGGAAACACCATATATTTT
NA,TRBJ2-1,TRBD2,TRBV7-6,CASSYLAGGPSYNEQFF,TGTGCCAGCAGCTATCTAGCGGGAGGGCCCTCCTACAATGAGCAGTTCTTC
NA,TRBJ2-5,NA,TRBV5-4,CASSPADSQETQYF,TGTGCCAGCAGCCCCGCGGACAGTCAAGAGACCCAGTACTTC
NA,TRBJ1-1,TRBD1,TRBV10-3,CAISESGQGNTEAFF,TGTGCCATCAGTGAGTCAGGACAGGGAAACACTGAAGCTTTCTTT
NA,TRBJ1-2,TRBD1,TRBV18,CASSTDRAYGYTF,TGTGCCAGCTCGACAGACAGGGCCTATGGCTACACCTTC
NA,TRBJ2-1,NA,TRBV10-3,CAIGPLPYNEQFF,TGTGCCATCGGTCCCCTACCCTACAATGAGCAGTTCTTC
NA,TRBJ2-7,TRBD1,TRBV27,CASSPGQGLFYEQYF,TGTGCCAGCAGTCCCGGACAGGGTCTTTTCTACGAGCAGTACTTC
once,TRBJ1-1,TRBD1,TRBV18,CASSPLNIGQGVGRTEAFF,TGTGCCAGCTCACCACTTAATATAGGACAGGGGGTCGGTAGGACTGAAGCTTTCTTT
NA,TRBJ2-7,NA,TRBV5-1,CASSSTGNTFYEQYF,TGCGCCAGCAGCAGCACAGGGAACACGTTCTACGAGCAGTACTTC
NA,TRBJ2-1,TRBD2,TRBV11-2,CASSFQAGSPGANEQFF,TGTGCCAGCAGCTTCCAAGCGGGATCTCCTGGAGCGAATGAGCAGTTCTTC
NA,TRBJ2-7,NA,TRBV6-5,CASSYQAGIYEQYF,TGTGCCAGCAGTTACCAGGCTGGAATCTACGAGCAGTACTTC
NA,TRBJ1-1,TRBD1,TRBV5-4,CASSLGTGGMNTEAFF,TGTGCCAGCAGCTTGGGGACAGGCGGCATGAACACTGAAGCTTTCTTT
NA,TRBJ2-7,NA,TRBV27,CASSDTSSYEQYF,TGTGCCAGCAGTGACACGAGCTCCTACGAGCAGTACTTC
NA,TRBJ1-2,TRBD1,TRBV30,CAWSVGRGLDYGYTF,TGTGCCTGGAGTGTAGGCAGGGGGCTTGACTATGGCTACACCTTC
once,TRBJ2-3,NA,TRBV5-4,CASSLGTLLTDTQYF,TGTGCCAGCAGCCTCGGGACTCTACTTACAGATACGCAGTATTTT
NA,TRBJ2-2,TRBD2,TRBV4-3,CASSQDFGGGPGELFF,TGCGCCAGCAGCCAAGATTTTGGGGGGGGTCCCGGGGAGCTGTTTTTT
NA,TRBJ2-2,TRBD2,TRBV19,CASSKRAGDRGELFF,TGTGCCAGTAGTAAACGAGCGGGAGATAGGGGGGAGCTGTTTTTT
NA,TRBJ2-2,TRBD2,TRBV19,CASGGLAGGITGELFF,TGTGCCAGTGGTGGGCTAGCGGGAGGGATCACCGGGGAGCTGTTTTTT
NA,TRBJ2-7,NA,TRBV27,CASKPDGQVLWQQYF,TGTGCCAGCAAACCTGATGGGCAGGTCCTCTGGCAGCAGTACTTC
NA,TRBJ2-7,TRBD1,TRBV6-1,CASSGDFLMGTGSHEQYF,TGTGCCAGCAGTGGGGATTTTCTGATGGGGACAGGTTCCCACGAGCAGTACTTC
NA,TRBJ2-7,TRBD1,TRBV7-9,CASSSRQGDEEQYF,TGTGCCAGCAGCTCTAGACAGGGAGACGAAGAGCAGTACTTC
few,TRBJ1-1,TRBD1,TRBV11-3,CATAGGTEAFF,TGTGCCACCGCAGGGGGCACTGAAGCTTTCTTT
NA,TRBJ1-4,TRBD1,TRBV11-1,CASSSGTGGTNEKLFF,TGTGCCAGCAGCTCCGGGACAGGGGGGACTAATGAAAAACTGTTTTTT
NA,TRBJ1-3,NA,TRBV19,CASSDTSSGNTIYF,TGTGCCAGCTCGGACACCTCCTCTGGAAACACCATATATTTT
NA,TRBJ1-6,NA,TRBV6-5,CASNRANSPLHF,TGTGCCAGCAACAGGGCAAATTCACCCCTCCACTTT
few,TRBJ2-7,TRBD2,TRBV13,CASSPPGLAGGNEQYF,TGTGCCAGCAGCCCTCCGGGACTAGCGGGGGGGAACGAGCAGTACTTC
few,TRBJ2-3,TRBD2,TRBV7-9,CASSLKLAGEVDTQYF,TGTGCCAGCAGCTTAAAACTAGCGGGAGAAGTAGATACGCAGTATTTT
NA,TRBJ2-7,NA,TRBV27,CASSSLNSYEQYF,TGTGCCAGCAGTTCCCTAAACTCCTACGAGCAGTACTTC
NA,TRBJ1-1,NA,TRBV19,CASSLPPDTEAFF,TGTGCCAGTAGCTTACCGCCAGACACTGAAGCTTTCTTT
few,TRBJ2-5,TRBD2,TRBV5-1,CASSGTSGEETQYF,TGCGCCAGCAGCGGGACTAGCGGGGAAGAGACCCAGTACTTC
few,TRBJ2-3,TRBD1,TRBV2,CASSEGGQGADTQYF,TGTGCCAGCAGTGAGGGTGGGCAGGGGGCAGATACGCAGTATTTT
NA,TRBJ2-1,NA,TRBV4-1,CASSHYRASSYNEQFF,TGCGCCAGCAGCCACTACAGGGCGAGCTCCTACAATGAGCAGTTCTTC
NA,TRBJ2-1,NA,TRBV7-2,CASSLRQGPYNEQFF,TGTGCCAGCAGCTTACGTCAGGGCCCTTACAATGAGCAGTTCTTC
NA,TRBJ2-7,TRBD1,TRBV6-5,CASRLGQVGEQYF,TGTGCCAGCAGACTAGGACAGGTTGGCGAGCAGTACTTC
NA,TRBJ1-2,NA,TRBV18,CASSPPGGRVVYGYTF,TGTGCCAGCTCACCCCCCGGCGGGAGGGTCGTCTATGGCTACACCTTC
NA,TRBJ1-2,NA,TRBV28,CASSMGSGSFYGYTF,TGTGCCAGCAGCATGGGCTCGGGATCCTTCTATGGCTACACCTTC
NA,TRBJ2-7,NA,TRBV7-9,CASSLGPGWAYEQYF,TGTGCCAGCAGCTTAGGGCCAGGATGGGCCTACGAGCAGTACTTC
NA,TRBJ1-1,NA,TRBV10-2,CASRTGLNTEAFF,TGCGCCAGCAGAACAGGGTTGAACACTGAAGCTTTCTTT
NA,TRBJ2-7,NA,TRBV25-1,CASIGKRSYEQYF,TGTGCCAGCATCGGGAAGCGCTCCTACGAGCAGTACTTC
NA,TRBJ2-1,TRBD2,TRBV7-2,CASSSGGLAGSPFNEQFF,TGTGCCAGCAGCTCGGGGGGACTAGCGGGGTCACCCTTCAATGAGCAGTTCTTC
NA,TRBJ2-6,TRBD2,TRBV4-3,CASSRGLAGSSGANVLTF,TGCGCCAGCAGCCGAGGACTAGCGGGATCCTCTGGGGCCAACGTCCTGACTTTC
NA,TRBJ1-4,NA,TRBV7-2,CASSFSTATNEKLFF,TGTGCCAGCAGCTTTTCGACAGCAACTAATGAAAAACTGTTTTTT
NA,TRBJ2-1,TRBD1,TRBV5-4,CASSLLAGGHNEQFF,TGTGCCAGCAGCTTGTTGGCAGGGGGCCACAATGAGCAGTTCTTC
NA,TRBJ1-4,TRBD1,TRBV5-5,CASSPRDRGRGTNEKLFF,TGTGCCAGCAGCCCGAGGGACAGGGGGCGCGGAACTAATGAAAAACTGTTTTTT
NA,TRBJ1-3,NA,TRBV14,CASSQVISGPGNTIYF,TGTGCCAGCAGCCAAGTAATTTCAGGGCCTGGAAACACCATATATTTT
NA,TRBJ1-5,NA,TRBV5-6,CASSLGGSQPQHF,TGTGCCAGCAGCTTGGGAGGGTCCCAGCCCCAGCATTTT
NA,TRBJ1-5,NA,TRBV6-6,CASGDRLSNSNQPQHF,TGTGCCAGCGGAGATCGGTTGTCGAATAGCAATCAGCCCCAGCATTTT
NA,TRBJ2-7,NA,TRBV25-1,CASSDYYSYEQYF,TGTGCCAGCAGTGATTACTACTCCTACGAGCAGTACTTC
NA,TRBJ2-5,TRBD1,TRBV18,CASSPRQGETQYF,TGTGCCAGCTCACCAAGACAGGGAGAGACCCAGTACTTC